This T cell receptor beta chain appears in the sequencing data of a study of blood T cell repertoires in COVID-19. Study-wide background: COVID-19 samples collected from the United States, Italy and Spain covered acute and convalescent phases. In each case, the material was cDNA or gDNA derived from T cells, B-cell-depleted T cells, or PBMCs.

CDR3 length: 15 residues. V gave up 0 bases and J gave up 5 bases; unmatched junction bases: 5. The germline V gene has CDR1 SGHTA and CDR2 FQGNSA. Authors' processing steps: By means of reference gene primer amplification, nucleated cell counts were estimated. Clones were sequenced by immunoSEQ multiplex PCR, and TCRdb holds only the in-frame ones, with some missing. The D gene and trimming were derived from the DNA, and the V and J assignments and clone size from that table. The table lists fewer than 40,000 clones, over 65% of them singletons, with roughly 2% in the top ten. Sequenced sample: peripheral blood. This receptor was taken from a man in his fifties or sixties with active COVID-19. The chain has TRBV7-2 and TRBJ2-3; 7 nucleotides match TRBD2. CDR3 sequence reads: CASSLAGGIVDTQYF. CDR3 bases: TGTGCCAGCAGCTTAGCGGGGGGGATTGTAGATACGCAGTATTTT.